This entry concerns a single T cell receptor beta chain. The V gene lost 2 bases and the J gene lost 5 bases, with 12 bases spanning the gap. Germline assignment: CDR1 KGHSH and CDR2 LQKENI. CDR3 length: 14 amino acids. These data are taken from a study of control samples from healthy donors and cancer patients. Profiled with immunoSEQ multiplex PCR; TCRdb holds only in-frame clones, not every one. The profile covers 100,000 to 150,000 clones, with around 93% appearing a single time and about 1.5% taken by the ten largest. The V call is TRBV18, the J call TRBJ2-5; no clear D. The sequence came from a man in his fifties with head and neck cancer. The sample taken for sequencing was PBMCs. The CDR3 reads CASSPLREGETQYF. CDR3 DNA: TGTGCCAGCTCACCATTGAGAGAAGGGGAGACCCAGTACTTC.